This TCR beta chain was sequenced for a study of blood T cells in healthy people across ages (dated by TCRdb to the mid-2010s). At the level of the whole study: Template switching captured roughly one uniquely barcoded TCR beta cDNA molecule per two T cells in model experiments. Age-related changes in TCR beta repertoire diversity were measured in the study by deep sequencing normalized with unique cDNA molecular identifiers. The donors were split into four age groups: young (average around 16 years), middle-aged (roughly 39), aged (more than 55) and long-lived (more than 80). To avoid experimental bias, donors of different ages were randomly spread across the sequencing lanes. For two donors (one aged 18 to 30 and one aged 80 or older), the study analyzed two additional independent replicas of 1 million unique cDNA reads from the same blood draw. Overall results and qualifications from the work: Compared with the aged group, more naive CD4+ T cells, fewer expanded clones and increased TCR diversity were shown by the long-lived group, suggesting age selection. Total diversity estimates from one million sequenced T cells were considered lower bounds and underestimates. Conclusive comparison of naive and antigen-experienced compartments was prevented by the profiling of bulk unsorted PBMCs. A strong correlation was found between observed TCR beta diversity and the percentage of naive T cells measured by flow cytometry. As age increased, observed TCR beta diversity per million T cells dropped in a roughly linear way, and a significant reduction was already evident by age around 41. Donor CMV infection status was unknown, potentially confounding age-related changes in expanded clonotypes.

A note on this clonotype: Its target antigen remains unknown. No base quality information exists; no much larger clone differs at one position.

Systemically healthy Caucasian individuals from Russia, about 38 in total and aged about 6 to 90 years, were included as donors. Approximately 9.3 milliliters of peripheral blood were drawn from each donor into EDTA-treated Vacutainer tubes. Ficoll-Paque density-gradient centrifugation was used to isolate PBMCs, with at least 6.5 million per sample. Trizol reagent was used to extract total RNA from the PBMCs, yielding at least 5.5 micrograms per sample. For every donor, flow cytometry on a PBMC aliquot measured the percentage of naive CD45RAhigh/CD27high T cells. The method behind the library was 5' RACE. Instrument on record: Illumina HiSeq 2500. The second PCR ran for roughly 7 to 11 cycles and used a J-beta primer mix along with a sample-barcoded 5' primer. A unique molecular identifier was introduced onto each TCR beta cDNA molecule by a template-switch 5' adaptor carrying 12 random nucleotides. At least 3 million CDR3-containing paired-end reads were obtained from each sample. All of the RNA was converted into first-strand cDNA using the Mint cDNA synthesis kit, with a TRBC-specific oligonucleotide serving as the primer. All cDNA was treated with uracil-DNA glycosylase and then went through a first 18-cycle PCR with the universal primers M1SS and BC2_uni_R. The authors processed their data as follows. Each sample was normalized by randomly selecting 1 million high-quality reads, each carrying a distinct molecular identifier. Instead of being binned into consensus sequences, reads that shared molecular identifiers were thrown out. MiTCR, with a Q25 quality threshold and the strictest error-elimination algorithm, was used for CDR3 identification, clonotype clustering and error correction. Lower-bound total TCR beta diversity was estimated with a nonparametric unseen species model using Euler transformation. The public sequencing data were trimmed at Q25 with fastp and processed into clonotypes with MiXCR by TCRdb, which kept only in-frame beta chains. When rows share a CDR3 protein, they turn into one entry using the most common DNA and genes. In this record, the V and J calls reflect TCRdb's handling and not the investigators' own analysis. For this sample there are 1 million or so distinct CDR3 sequences; under 55% appear just once. Approximately 20% of the sample is held by the ten biggest clonotypes.

The germline V gene provides CDR1 SQVTM and CDR2 ANQGSEA. V is reduced by 6 bases and J by 7 bases, leaving a spacing of 18 bases between them. The CDR3 numbers 14 residues from cysteine through phenylalanine. CDR3 DNA only is kept here, 42 bases in frame from base 1. The sample consisted of blood. This TCR came from a woman aged 55-75 years in good health. Recombination linked TRBV29-1 to TRBJ1-4, with no D gene named confidently. The CDR3 has the sequence CSVRSGLGSEKLFF. The nucleotide sequence is given as TGCAGCGTGAGGAGCGGCTTAGGGAGTGAAAAACTGTTTTTT.